Described below is a single T cell receptor beta chain sequence and its context. It has no known antigen specificity. The data belong to a study of monozygotic twins with inflammatory bowel disease (dated by TCRdb to the late 2010s). About the full investigation: In total, some 30 monozygotic twin pairs made up the full study: 19 Danish pairs, all IBD-discordant, plus nine German pairs, of which four were IBD-concordant and five were IBD-discordant. Disease-associated traits were sought mainly through comparisons between IBD patients and their genetically identical healthy co-twins within discordant pairs. Each individual had, on average, about 151 000 unique TCRalpha sequences and 181 000 unique TCRbeta sequences available for analysis. Study-wide conclusions, independent of this receptor: The results gave no support for a single strong signal or clonotype linked to IBD. IBD patients shared fewer clonotypes with other individuals than healthy twins did, most markedly in patients showing signs of disease activity. Differing immunosuppressive treatments among patients may have added background noise and inter-individual variability to the repertoires. IBD patients had lower TCRbeta repertoire diversity, measured by the inverse Simpson index, than their healthy co-twins. The analysis was unable to tell apart different T cell subtypes. Concordant and discordant twins showed no difference in repertoire similarity, possibly because of limited statistical power.

The germline V gene specifies MNHNS as CDR1 and SASEGT as CDR2. Its CDR3 holds 12 amino acids, cysteine through phenylalanine. Only the protein is available. Libraries came from 5' RACE. The input for every TCR library was roughly 3,300 ng of total RNA. cDNA was synthesized with SMARTScribe reverse transcriptase in eight separate reactions per sample. During cDNA synthesis, unique molecular identifiers containing a 6-nucleotide sample barcode were introduced by template switching. TCRalpha and TCRbeta cDNA was amplified in two nested PCRs of about 17 and 10 cycles, and bead purification was carried out after each PCR. Before amplification, cDNA was treated with uracil DNA-glycosylase and purified using the QIAquick PCR purification kit. The second PCR added Illumina TruSeq-compatible adapters along with sample-specific barcodes. Library quality and concentration were assessed using TapeStation and Qubit, and about 5 ng of each library was pooled. Pooled libraries were sequenced on an Illumina HiSeq2500 single-index Rapid Run with 2 x 100 bp reads and custom sequencing primers. The paper's processing steps were these. UMI-based consensus assembly with MiGEC version 1.2.6 was used to correct PCR and sequencing errors. MiXCR version 2.1.1 was used to carry out V(D)J alignment, clonotype assembly and CDR3 extraction. To normalise gene usage, clonotype sharing and MAIT/NKT TCR abundance, the analysis used the top 1000, 10 000 and 20 000 clonotypes per sample. After downsampling to 27 000 UMIs, diversity was calculated as the inverse Simpson index using the vegan R package. Paired Mann-Whitney U tests were applied to discordant twin pairs, with Benjamini-Hochberg correction for multiple testing. TCRdb reprocessed the sequencing reads and holds a single record per CDR3 protein sequence, with no DNA. The V and J calls come from TCRdb's annotation, not from the publication. This sample's clone table shows over 200,000 distinct CDR3 sequences. Of the sample, approximately 1.6% falls within the top ten clones.

From each donor, an approximately 2.6 ml peripheral blood sample was collected into PAXgene tubes and kept at -80 degrees C. Without any T cell sorting, total RNA was extracted from whole blood using the PAXgene blood miRNA kit on an automated QIAcube. Deep TCRalpha and TCRbeta repertoire profiling with unique molecular barcoding was performed on peripheral blood of monozygotic twin pairs concordant or discordant for inflammatory bowel disease. Smoking habits were recorded for all twin pairs, with individuals classified as current, former or never smokers. This sequence uses TRBV6-1 and TRBJ1-2; TCRdb designates TRBD1, a call that cannot be tested without DNA. This TCR was recovered from a human donor with ulcerative colitis or Crohn's disease, or a healthy co-twin of an affected twin (not recorded which). The sequenced sample consisted of blood. The CDR3 region has the sequence CASQGQNYGYTF.